This T cell receptor beta chain stems from a study of Ad26.COV2.S vaccination and SARS-CoV-2 variants. At the level of the study: Among those in the COV1001 Ad26.COV2.S trial arm was the donor. Intramuscularly, Ad26.COV2.S was given either once or twice, 56 days apart. The study's findings and limits: Participants in the vaccine arm had higher spike-specific TCR breadth; placebo recipients had lower.

Clones were sequenced by immunoSEQ multiplex PCR, and TCRdb holds only the in-frame ones, with some missing. The sample carries roughly 460,000 clones, 70% to 90% recorded once. This CDR3 region has 14 residues. The ends lost 3 bases at V and 6 bases at J; junction bases unmatched: 3. CDR1 KGHSH and CDR2 LQKENI come from the germline V gene. A word on this clone: Its specificity is not known.

Treatment indicated: roughly 18 received Ad26.COV2.S at low or high dose, single or two shots; 5 received placebo; per-sample allocation not given. Each sample was drawn 63 days after the first injection (of vaccine or placebo). The material was peripheral blood, obtained in a trial of Ad26.COV2.S vaccine versus placebo. The gene calls are TRBV18 and TRBJ1-4; 8 bases line up with TRBD1. The receptor was isolated from a person aged 18-65 years who received the Ad26.COV2.S COVID-19 vaccine or a placebo. This chain's CDR3 is CASSPGQVYEKLFF. The CDR3 bases are TGTGCCAGCTCACCGGGACAGGTCTATGAAAAACTGTTTTTT.